This TCR beta chain derives from a study of shared clonotypes between healthy human individuals. Study results and caveats: As a rule, naive subsets had a larger estimated richness than memory subsets.

This clone was found once. What it binds is not known. Germline values: CDR1 SGHDT, CDR2 YYEEEE. There are 13 residues in the CDR3. V shed 4 bases, J shed 7 bases, and the junction held 4 bases outside the gene matches. Cells designated naive CD8 were CD45RO-negative and were positively selected for CCR7, with terminally differentiated effector memory CD45RA+ cells excluded. Sorted-subset replicate PCRs used 200 ng DNA, some 33,000 T cell genomes. Some clones are missing from TCRdb's copy, which holds only in-frame ones; the method was immunoSEQ multiplex PCR. The sample yields roughly 1,800,000 clones, over 85% seen once.

The material sequenced was naive CD8+ T cells sorted from blood. The rearrangement uses TRBV5-6 and TRBJ1-5; 8 bases agree with TRBD1. The receptor was isolated from a man aged 18-30 years in good health. CDR3 sequence: CASSIGQGQPQHF. In nucleotides, the CDR3 is TGTGCCAGCAGCATCGGACAGGGACAGCCCCAGCATTTT.